A selection of T cell receptor beta chains follows, all from one sample in a study of T cell responses to AZD1222 COVID-19 vaccine. Method: immunoSEQ multiplex PCR; TCRdb's copy keeps in-frame clones and lacks some. The sample lists 75,000 to 85,000 clones, 60% to 85% seen once, with roughly 29% in the top ten. This material consisted of peripheral blood, taken 28 days after the second dose of the MenACWY control vaccine. These receptors originate from an adult who received the MenACWY meningococcal vaccine as a control. Each CDR3 is given with its conserved first and last residue. The order of the fields is J gene, D gene, V gene, CDR3 length, clone size, CDR3 DNA, CDR3 protein. A D gene is named only where the DNA matches it firmly. A clone size is listed for some rows: how often the clone was seen (once, few, many), or a class if it is expanded.

TRBJ2-7 - TRBV14 12 - TGTGCCAGCAGCCAAGCTACCTACGAGCAGTACTTC CASSQATYEQYF
TRBJ2-3 - TRBV6-4 14 - TGTGCCAGCAGTGAGGGGACCATCACAGATACGCAGTATTTT CASSEGTITDTQYF
TRBJ2-7 - TRBV28 12 - TGTGCCAGCAAGTGGGGTGCCGGCGAGCAGTACTTC CASKWGAGEQYF
TRBJ2-7 - TRBV6-5 14 - TGTGCCAGCAGCAACAGTAGAGGCTCCTACGAGCAGTACTTC CASSNSRGSYEQYF
TRBJ2-5 - TRBV29-1 12 once TGCAGCGTTCGTACAGATCAAGAGACCCAGTACTTC CSVRTDQETQYF
TRBJ1-5 - TRBV6-1 16 - TGTGCCAGCAGTGGGGATGGGGCGGGGGCCAATCAGCCCCAGCATTTT CASSGDGAGANQPQHF
TRBJ1-1 - TRBV5-8 12 - TGTGCCAGCAGCTTAGTTGCCACTGAAGCTTTCTTT CASSLVATEAFF
TRBJ2-3 TRBD1 TRBV27 15 - TGTGCCAGCAGTCCGCATCTACAGGGGAGAGATACGCAGTATTTT CASSPHLQGRDTQYF
TRBJ1-4 - TRBV28 15 once TGTGCCAGCAGCACTAAGGGGAAGGCTAATGAAAAACTGTTTTTT CASSTKGKANEKLFF
TRBJ1-6 TRBD1 TRBV4-2 16 - TGTGCCAGCAGCCCACAGGGGGCAGGAACGGATTCACCCCTCCACTTT CASSPQGAGTDSPLHF
TRBJ1-6 - TRBV3-1/TRBV3-2 13 - TGTGCCAGCAGCCGGTGGGGGAACACTGCCCTCCACTTT CASSRWGNTALHF
TRBJ2-1 TRBD2 TRBV9 17 - TGTGCCAGCAGCGTAGCTGATGGGACTATAAGAAAAAATGAGCAGTTCTTC CASSVADGTIRKNEQFF
TRBJ2-3 TRBD1 TRBV2 14 - TGTGCCAGCAGTGGGGACAGGGGGATAGATACGCAGTATTTT CASSGDRGIDTQYF
TRBJ2-7 - TRBV6-2/TRBV6-3 12 - TGTGCCAGCAGCAAAGGGGGCTACGAGCAGTACTTC CASSKGGYEQYF
TRBJ1-1 - TRBV7-8 15 - TGTGCCAGCAGCTTAGTGAGGGGGGGGAACACTGAAGCTTTCTTT CASSLVRGGNTEAFF
TRBJ1-3 - TRBV13 16 - TGTGCCAGCAGCTTAAAAACAGGGAGCTCTGGAAACACCATATATTTT CASSLKTGSSGNTIYF
TRBJ2-2 TRBD2 TRBV6-2/TRBV6-3 13 few TGTGCCAGCAGCCGGACTAGCAGCCGGGAGCTGTTTTTT CASSRTSSRELFF
TRBJ1-2 - TRBV12-3/TRBV12-4 11 - TGTGCCAGCAGTCAAGGGTCCGGCTACACCTTC CASSQGSGYTF
TRBJ1-3 - TRBV5-8 13 - TGTGCCAGCAAGACACGATCTGGAAACACCATATATTTT CASKTRSGNTIYF
TRBJ2-5 - TRBV7-2 13 once TGTGCCAGCGAAAGGGGGGGGAAAGAGACCCAGTACTTC CASERGGKETQYF
TRBJ2-4 TRBD2 TRBV5-1 17 - TGCGCCAGCAGCTCTTCGCTAGCGGGAGAATCGGGAAACATTCAGTACTTC CASSSSLAGESGNIQYF
TRBJ1-1 TRBD1 TRBV20-1 14 - TGCAGTGCGAGTGCACAGGGGACGCACACTGAAGCTTTCTTT CSASAQGTHTEAFF
TRBJ1-3 - TRBV6-1 13 - TGTGCCAGCAGTGAACGCTCTGGAAACACCATATATTTT CASSERSGNTIYF
TRBJ1-2 - TRBV9 12 - TGTGCCAGCAGCACTCCTCCCTATGGCTACACCTTC CASSTPPYGYTF
TRBJ2-2 TRBD2 TRBV4-2 17 once TGTGCCAGCAGCCACGCTCTAGCGGGGCCGAACACCGGGGAGCTGTTTTTT CASSHALAGPNTGELFF
TRBJ2-5 - TRBV6-1 14 - TGTGCCAGCAGTGATTCAGGGTCGATAGAGACCCAGTACTTC CASSDSGSIETQYF
TRBJ1-4 TRBD1 TRBV5-1 15 - TGCGCCAGCAGCGTAGGACAGGGGAAGGATGAAAAACTGTTTTTT CASSVGQGKDEKLFF
TRBJ2-2 - TRBV9 14 - TGTGCCAGCAGCGTAGATGCTTTCGGCGGGGAGCTGTTTTTT CASSVDAFGGELFF
TRBJ1-1 - TRBV19 13 - TGTGCCAGTAGTATAGAGGCGTCCACTGAAGCTTTCTTT CASSIEASTEAFF
TRBJ1-1 - TRBV5-4 14 - TGTGCCAGCAGCTTCAGTCGGTTGAACACTGAAGCTTTCTTT CASSFSRLNTEAFF
TRBJ2-5 - TRBV30 15 - TGTGCCTGGAGCACGGGCTCAGGGGCGGGGGAGACCCAGTACTTC CAWSTGSGAGETQYF
TRBJ2-7 TRBD2 TRBV5-1 16 - TGCGCCAGCAGGGCTGGGACTAGCGGGAGCTACTACGAGCAGTACTTC CASRAGTSGSYYEQYF
TRBJ2-3 TRBD1 TRBV5-1 16 few TGCGCCAGCAGCCCGGGACAGGGGGCCGCAACAGATACGCAGTATTTT CASSPGQGAATDTQYF
TRBJ2-6 - TRBV27 14 few TGTGCCAGCACCTCGAACTCTGGGGCCAACGTCCTGACTTTC CASTSNSGANVLTF
TRBJ2-7 TRBD1 TRBV6-1 13 - TGTGCCAGCAGTGAGAACAGGGGGTCGGGGCAGTACTTC CASSENRGSGQYF
TRBJ2-1 - TRBV5-1 16 - TGCGCCAGCAGCTCCCGTGTGGGCAGGGGAGAGAATGAGCAGTTCTTC CASSSRVGRGENEQFF
TRBJ2-2 - TRBV12-3/TRBV12-4 12 - TGTGCCAGCAGTCTAGCAGGCGGGGAGCTGTTTTTT CASSLAGGELFF